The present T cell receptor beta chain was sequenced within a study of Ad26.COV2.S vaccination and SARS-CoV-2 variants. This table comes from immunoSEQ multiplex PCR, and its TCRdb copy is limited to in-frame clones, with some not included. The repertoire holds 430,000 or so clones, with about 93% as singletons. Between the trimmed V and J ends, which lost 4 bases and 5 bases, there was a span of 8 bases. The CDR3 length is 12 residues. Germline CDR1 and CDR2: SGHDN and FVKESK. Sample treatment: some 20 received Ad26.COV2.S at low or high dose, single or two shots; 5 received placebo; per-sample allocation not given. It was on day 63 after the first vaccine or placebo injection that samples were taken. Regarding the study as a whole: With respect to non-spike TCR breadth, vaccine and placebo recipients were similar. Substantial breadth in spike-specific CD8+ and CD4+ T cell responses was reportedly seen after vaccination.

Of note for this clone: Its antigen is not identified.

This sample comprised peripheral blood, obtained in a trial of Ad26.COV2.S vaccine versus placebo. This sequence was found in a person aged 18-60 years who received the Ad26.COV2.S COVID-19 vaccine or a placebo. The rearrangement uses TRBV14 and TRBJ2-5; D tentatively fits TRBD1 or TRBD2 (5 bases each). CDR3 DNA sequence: TGTGCCAGCAGCCCGTGGGGGGAGACCCAGTACTTC. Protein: CASSPWGETQYF.